The 3 T cell receptor beta chains given below trace back to one sample, sequenced in a study of blood T cell repertoires in COVID-19. Data came from immunoSEQ multiplex PCR; TCRdb stores just in-frame clones and leaves some out. The sample lists about 180,000 clones, roughly nine tenths occurring once. What was sequenced was peripheral blood. The receptors were sampled from a man aged 18 to 30 who had recovered from COVID-19.

The CDR3 DNA follows: TGTGCCAGCAGCCTTGGCGGGGGGCAAGAGACCCAGTACTTC. This codes for CASSLGGGQETQYF. The chain carries TRBV7-3 and TRBJ2-5; 8 positions match TRBD2. This CDR3 contains 14 residues. The J segment lost 2 bases and the V segment lost 5 bases, leaving 4 bases of the junction unmatched. Germline V lookup: CDR1 SGHTA, CDR2 FQGTGA.

The V gene is TRBV5-6, the J gene TRBJ2-2; 10 bases match TRBD1. The CDR3 has 15 residues. CDR1 is SGHDT, CDR2 YYEEEE, per germline. Losses at the gene ends were 2 bases for V and 5 bases for J; bases not matched to a gene: 3. CDR3 sequence reads: CASSFRDRGTGELFF. CDR3 nucleotide sequence: TGTGCCAGCAGCTTCCGGGACAGGGGTACCGGGGAGCTGTTTTTT.

The chain recombines TRBV6-5 with TRBJ2-7; D gene ambiguous. The V and J ends lost 6 bases and 7 bases respectively, with 19 bases between them. The germline gives CDR1 MNHEY, CDR2 SVGAGI. CDR3 length equals 14 residues. DNA for the CDR3: TGTGCCAGCAGCTCACAAGAACCTTTGAGGGAGCAGTACTTC. Translating it yields CASSSQEPLREQYF.